This TCR beta chain appears in the sequencing data of a study of blood T cell repertoires in COVID-19 (dated by TCRdb to 2020 to 2022). For the wider study: Collaborator samples came from the United States, Italy and Spain and covered acute and convalescent phases of COVID-19. Samples were obtained from the ongoing ImmuneRACE study (first 160 participants) and from 1,000 to 1,500 subjects provided by 6 global collaborators. Deeply sampled blood TCRbeta repertoires from subjects exposed to, actively infected with, or recovered from COVID-19 were included in the dataset. The prospective study material was composed of cDNA or gDNA derived from T cells, B-cell-depleted T cells, or PBMCs. The repertoires were made available in a free public database intended to serve as a resource for research on the immune response to SARS-CoV-2. HLA class I and class II types, where available, came from metadata supplied by the sample provider rather than from assay-based typing. Nearly every sample came with metadata listing a de-identified subject ID, COVID-19 status, age in years and sex.

In the germline V gene (reference sequence), CDR1 corresponds to DFQATT and CDR2 to SNEGSKA. The CDR3 has 10 amino acids, counting the end cysteine and phenylalanine. Of all the DNA, just the CDR3 is kept, 30 bases in frame from base 1. V is shortened by 6 bases, J by 2 bases, and the region joining them spans 4 bases. Comment on this clone: Its recognized antigen is unknown. No much larger clone is present one base from it, and per-base qualities are unavailable.

The immunoSEQ Assay, a bias-controlled multiplex PCR, was used to amplify TCRbeta CDR3 regions from genomic DNA. As for the authors' bioinformatics: The number of nucleated cells in each sample was estimated by amplification of reference gene primers within the assay. To quantify the absolute abundance of each unique TCRbeta CDR3 rearrangement, sequence reads were collapsed and filtered. For each sample, productive Simpson clonality was calculated as the square root of Simpson's diversity index across productive rearrangements. TCRdb holds this immuneACCESS table with in-frame rearrangements only. Some clones are missing; in checked studies, unresolved V genes explain under half, and the rest has no known cause. The V and J calls and clone size were taken over from that table, and D and trimming were inferred from the DNA. The sample includes under 250,000 clones, with roughly 83% observed a single time. The ten largest make up 2% to 3% of the sample.

Collaborating institutions collected whole blood in K2EDTA tubes following their own protocols. Collaborator samples were shipped for TCRbeta analysis as frozen whole blood, isolated PBMCs, or DNA extracted from either sample type. Study-wide conclusions, independent of this receptor: The quantity of clinical and demographic metadata differed by source and by participant and was supplied without curation.

The sequence was collected from a woman aged 70-85 years with active or convalescent COVID-19. Sequenced material: peripheral blood. Recombination joined TRBV20-1 with TRBJ1-2; no D gene call is confident. The CDR3 protein: CSAENYGYTF. In nucleotides, the sequence is TGCAGTGCAGAGAACTATGGCTACACCTTC.